Reported below is one TCR beta chain. This receptor's antigen is unknown. No base quality values were provided; no much bigger clone lies one nucleotide off. This entry is derived from a study of blood T cell repertoires in COVID-19 (dated by TCRdb to the early 2020s). Regarding the research as a whole: The collaborator samples originated in the United States, Italy and Spain and spanned the acute and convalescent phases of COVID-19. The material from the prospective study consisted of cDNA or gDNA derived from T cells, B-cell-depleted T cells, or PBMCs. Samples were obtained from the ongoing ImmuneRACE study (first 160 participants) and from 950 to 1,500 subjects provided by 6 global collaborators. Nearly every sample came with metadata listing a de-identified subject ID, COVID-19 status, age in years and sex. The dataset comprised deeply sampled blood TCRbeta repertoires from subjects exposed to, actively infected with, or recovered from COVID-19. A freely available public database, intended as a resource for researchers studying the immune response to SARS-CoV-2, is where the repertoires were released. Where available, HLA class I and class II types were taken from metadata supplied by the sample provider and were not determined by assay-based typing.

What the authors observed across the whole study: How much clinical and demographic metadata was included differed by source and by participant, and the metadata was provided uncurated.

The collaborating institutions used their own protocols to collect whole blood in K2EDTA tubes. For TCRbeta analysis, collaborators shipped samples as frozen whole blood, isolated PBMCs, or DNA extracted from either of those sample types. TCRbeta CDR3 regions were amplified from genomic DNA by means of the immunoSEQ Assay, a bias-controlled multiplex PCR. In the original analysis: The number of nucleated cells in each sample was estimated by amplification of reference gene primers within the assay. To quantify the absolute abundance of each unique TCRbeta CDR3 rearrangement, sequence reads were collapsed and filtered. Productive Simpson clonality was computed per sample as the square root of Simpson's diversity index over productive rearrangements. TCRdb stores this immuneACCESS table with in-frame sequences only. Part of the clones is absent; in the studies checked, under half of the shortfall reflects unresolved V genes, and no reason is known for the rest. The D gene and trimming were derived from the DNA, and the V and J assignments and clone size from that table. The table for this sample lists over 90,000 clones; 85% to 90% of them were counted only once. The ten largest clonotypes hold roughly 3.1% of the sample.

The CDR3 contains 16 residues, cysteine and phenylalanine counted. Only the CDR3 DNA stays, 48 bases, in frame from base 1. The germline V gene encodes CDR1 SGHVS and CDR2 FNYEAQ. Trimmed from V: 1 base; trimmed from J: 0 bases; junction bases lacking a gene match: 2. The chain joins TRBV7-6 to TRBJ1-3; a stretch of 8 junction bases matches TRBD1. Input material: peripheral blood. The sequence was obtained from a middle-aged man with active or convalescent COVID-19. Here the CDR3 is given as CASSLGTGTSGNTIYF. The nucleotide sequence reads as follows: TGTGCCAGCAGCTTAGGGACAGGGACCTCTGGAAACACCATATATTTT.